The present T cell receptor (beta chain) was sequenced within a study of cytomegalovirus exposure and HLA in healthy donors. In the PCR, 60 Vbeta and 13 Jbeta primers were used. Assay used: immunoSEQ multiplex PCR; TCRdb lists only in-frame clones, some missing. The data hold around 97,000 clones, with roughly 79% observed a single time. Per the germline V gene, CDR1 is MNHEY and CDR2 is SVGAGI. This CDR3 is 13 amino acids long. J gave up 11 bases and V 8 bases, and 12 bases lay outside the gene matches. J is TRBJ2-7 and V is TRBV6-5; 10 nucleotides line up with TRBD2. This clonotype originated in a man aged 45 to 65 in good health and CMV-seropositive. Material: PBMCs. This chain's CDR3 is CASRRTSGGVEYF. In DNA form, the CDR3 reads TGTGCCAGCCGACGGACTAGCGGAGGGGTGGAGTACTTC.